The sample holds a few counts of the clone carrying this TCR beta chain. Its matching antigen is unknown. The data belong to a study of T cell repertoires in cytomegalovirus infection. Study overall: Recently identified HLA-C-restricted CMV epitopes were used, and well-studied HLA-B-restricted CMV epitopes were used as well. Indications of both CMV infection and matching HLA type were provided by public TCR beta signatures.

The CDR3 is 12 amino acids. The V end lost 4 bases, the J end lost 4 bases, and 6 bases lay between the germline ends. The germline gives CDR1 SEHNR, CDR2 FQNEAQ (reference sequence). Findings and limits, study-wide: Cumulative frequency of public TCR beta families picked out carriers of CMV plus the relevant HLA. There were HLA-C-restricted CMV-specific TCR beta clonotypes dominating the ex vivo response.

TCRdb recomputed calls from the reads with MiXCR, one row per CDR3 protein. The sample consists of approximately 470,000 distinct CDR3 sequences, roughly 43% of them appearing once. V usage is TRBV7-9 and J usage is TRBJ2-3, with D unclear. This TCR was sampled from a human donor in good health (CMV status not recorded). Some clones in this sample may be carry-over from other donors' samples. This specimen consisted of cultured PBMCs, obtained from culture after CMV antigen stimulation. The CDR3 loop is CASSSPSDTQYF. The CDR3, as DNA: TGTGCCAGCAGCTCCCCCTCAGATACGCAGTATTTT.